This T cell receptor (beta chain) derives from a study of vaccination and CD4 T cells after COVID-19. Sequence data for DNA of cultured CD4+ T cells were generated by the Oncomine TCR Beta short-read assay. TCRdb itself ran the PCR reads through MiXCR, one entry per CDR3 protein. This sample has more than 10,000 distinct CDR3 sequences, with around 40% found just once. In its sample, this clonotype was seen a few times. What it recognizes is unknown. J was trimmed by 2 bases and V by 8 bases; bases with no gene match: 12. Germline values: CDR1 DFQATT, CDR2 SNEGSKA (reference sequence). This CDR3 region has 14 residues. The treatment is: approximately nine-day PBMC culture with coronavirus spike peptide pools or control peptides (ViraFEST assay). TCR sequencing followed the expansion of antigen-specific T cells with peptide pools in ViraFEST. Wells that each held 2 million or so PBMCs were cultured with around 9.4 IU/ml IL-2 and about 9.8 ug/ml peptide pools.

Sequencing used CD4+ T cells from blood, cultured in vitro, obtained after SARS-CoV-2 vaccination. This sequence joins TRBV20-1 and TRBJ2-7; 7 nucleotides match TRBD1. The receptor comes from a human donor who had recovered from COVID-19. CDR3 nucleotide sequence: TGCAGTTCCACCGTTATGGGACAGCCCTACGAGCAGTACTTC. Encoded protein: CSSTVMGQPYEQYF.